This TCR beta chain is drawn from a study of blood T cell repertoires in COVID-19. Study at large: Collection of acute and convalescent COVID-19 samples took place in the United States, Italy and Spain.

Data came from immunoSEQ multiplex PCR; TCRdb stores just in-frame clones and leaves some out. The data hold about 150,000 clones, with about 80% observed a single time. What was sequenced was peripheral blood. The clonotype was recovered from an older man who had recovered from COVID-19.

The CDR3 protein is CAISRDRGETQYF. CDR3 coding DNA: TGTGCCATCAGTAGGGACAGGGGTGAGACCCAGTACTTC. This rearrangement joins TRBV10-3 to TRBJ2-5; 10 bases are a match to TRBD1. After removal of 5 bases from V and 5 bases from J, the junction contained 2 bases not matched to a gene. The CDR3 runs 13 residues. Germline loops: CDR1 ENHRY, CDR2 SYGVKD.